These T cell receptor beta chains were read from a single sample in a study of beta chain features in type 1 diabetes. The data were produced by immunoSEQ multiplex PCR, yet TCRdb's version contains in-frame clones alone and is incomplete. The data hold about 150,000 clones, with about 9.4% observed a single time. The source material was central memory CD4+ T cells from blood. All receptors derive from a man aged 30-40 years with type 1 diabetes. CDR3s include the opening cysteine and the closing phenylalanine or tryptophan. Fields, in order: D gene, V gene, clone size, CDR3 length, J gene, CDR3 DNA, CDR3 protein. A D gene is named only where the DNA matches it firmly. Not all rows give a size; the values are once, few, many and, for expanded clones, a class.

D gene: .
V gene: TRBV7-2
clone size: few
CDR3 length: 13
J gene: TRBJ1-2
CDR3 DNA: TGTGCCAGCAGCCGATCCAGAAACTATGGCTACACCTTC
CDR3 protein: CASSRSRNYGYTF

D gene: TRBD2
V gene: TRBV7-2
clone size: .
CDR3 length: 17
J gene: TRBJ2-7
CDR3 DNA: TGTGCCAGCAGCTTGAGGTCCGGGACTAGGGGCACCTACGAGCAGTACTTC
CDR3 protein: CASSLRSGTRGTYEQYF

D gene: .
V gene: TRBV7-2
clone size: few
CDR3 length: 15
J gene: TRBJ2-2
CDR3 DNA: TGTGCCAGCAGCTTGCGTCAGGGGCACACCGGGGAGCTGTTTTTT
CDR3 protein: CASSLRQGHTGELFF

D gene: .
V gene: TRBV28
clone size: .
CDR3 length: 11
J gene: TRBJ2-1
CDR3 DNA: TGTGCCACCCGCCGTGAGGTAGAGCAGTTCTTC
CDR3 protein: CATRREVEQFF

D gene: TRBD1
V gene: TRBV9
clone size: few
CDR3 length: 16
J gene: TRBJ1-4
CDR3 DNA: TGTGCCAGCAGCGCAGCAGGGGGCGCCGGGCCGGAAAAACTGTTTTTT
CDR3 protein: CASSAAGGAGPEKLFF

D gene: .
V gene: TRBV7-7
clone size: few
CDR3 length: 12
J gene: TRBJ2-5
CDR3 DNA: TGTGCTAGCAGCCCCGACCAAGAGACCCAGTACTTC
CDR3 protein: CASSPDQETQYF

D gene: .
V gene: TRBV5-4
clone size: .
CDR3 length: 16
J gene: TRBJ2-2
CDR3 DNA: TGTGCCAGCAGCCAGGGGCGGGAGAGGAACACCGGGGAGCTGTTTTTT
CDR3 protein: CASSQGRERNTGELFF

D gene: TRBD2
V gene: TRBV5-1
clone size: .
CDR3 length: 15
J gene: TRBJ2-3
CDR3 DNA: TGCGCCAGCAGACCTATAGCGGGAGCCACAGATACGCAGTATTTT
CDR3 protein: CASRPIAGATDTQYF

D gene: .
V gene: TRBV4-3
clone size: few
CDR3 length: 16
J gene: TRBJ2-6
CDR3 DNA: TGCGCCAGCAGCCAAGATTGGGAGGCTGGGGCCAACGTCCTGACTTTC
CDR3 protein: CASSQDWEAGANVLTF

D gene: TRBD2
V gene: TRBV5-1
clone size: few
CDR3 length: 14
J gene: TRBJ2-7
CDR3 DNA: TGCGCCAGCAGCTCTAGCGGTCGGACCTACGAGCAGTACTTC
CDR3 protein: CASSSSGRTYEQYF